These 17 T cell receptor beta chains originate from one sample sequenced in a study of blood T cell repertoires in COVID-19. Measured with immunoSEQ multiplex PCR; TCRdb has only the in-frame clones, and not every one. The repertoire consists of more than 250,000 clones, with around 83% occurring once and the leading ten covering 1.2%. The specimen sequenced was peripheral blood. The receptor set was obtained from a woman aged 50 to 65 with acute or convalescent COVID-19.

The chain is built from TRBV6-1 and TRBJ1-1; TRBD1 aligns across 8 bases. CDR1 and CDR2 (germline): MNHNS, SASEGT. The CDR3 has 13 residues. Germline trimming cut 1 base from V and 8 bases from J; bases unmatched to any gene: 3. The CDR3 reads CASSEEGTGEAFF. CDR3 sequence (DNA): TGTGCCAGCAGTGAAGAGGGGACAGGAGAAGCTTTCTTT.

On this clone itself: The germline gene is not matched at one end of the junction; a read error may be the cause. Other DNA sequences of this sample code for an identical CDR3. The rearrangement uses TRBV9 and TRBJ2-7; 8 bases are shared with TRBD1. The length of the CDR3 is 13 residues. Germline V gene data show CDR1 as SGDLS and CDR2 as YYNGEE. The CDR3 coding sequence is TGTGCCAGCAGCCGGACAGGGTCACACGAGCAGTATTTC. Translated: CASSRTGSHEQYF.

This chain joins TRBV7-2 and TRBJ1-1, with a weak D call TRBD1 (6 bases). Germline values: CDR1 SGHTA, CDR2 FQGNSA. Trimming stripped 1 base from V and 4 bases from J, with 16 bases between. The CDR3 covers 16 residues. CDR3 bases: TGTGCCAGCAGCTTAGAGGGCGCAGGGGAGGGCACTGAAGCTTTCTTT. It yields the protein CASSLEGAGEGTEAFF.

This chain uses TRBV10-3 with TRBJ2-7, with 10 bases that match TRBD2. The ends lost 5 bases at V and 3 bases at J; junction bases unmatched: 7. Germline CDR1 is ENHRY and CDR2 is SYGVKD. The CDR3 is made up of 15 amino acids. The CDR3 sequence is CAISSGGLANYEQYF. CDR3 DNA sequence: TGTGCCATCAGTTCAGGGGGACTAGCGAACTACGAGCAGTACTTC.

The chain recombines TRBV10-3 with TRBJ1-5, with 7 bases matching TRBD1. Germline assignment: CDR1 ENHRY and CDR2 SYGVKD. The V segment lost 8 bases and the J segment 7 bases; nucleotides outside the gene matches: 8. The CDR3 length is 13 residues. The chain's CDR3 is CAIQRQGGQPQHF. CDR3 DNA: TGTGCCATCCAGCGACAGGGTGGACAGCCCCAGCATTTT.

In this sample, this clone turned up a few times. The same CDR3 can be traced to other DNA sequences in this sample. This rearrangement joins TRBV18 to TRBJ1-3; D gene unclear. Germline lookup yields CDR1 KGHSH and CDR2 LQKENI. The CDR3 contains 14 residues. Trimming cost V 3 bases and J 0 bases, with 6 bases left between them. The CDR3 sequence is CASSPGSSGNTIYF. CDR3 in DNA: TGTGCCAGCTCACCGGGCAGCTCTGGAAACACCATATATTTT.

The chain joins TRBV5-1 to TRBJ1-5; D call uncertain. The CDR3 runs to 15 residues. The germline V and J ends were trimmed by 0 bases and 0 bases, with 7 bases remaining between them. Germline CDR1 is SGHRS and CDR2 is YFSETQ. The CDR3 DNA reads as TGCGCCAGCAGCTTGGCCCCCAATAGCAATCAGCCCCAGCATTTT. Translated: CASSLAPNSNQPQHF.

The chain recombines TRBV9 with TRBJ1-1, with TRBD1 identical over 9 bases. The CDR3 contains 14 residues. Per germline, CDR1 SGDLS and CDR2 YYNGEE. V shed 7 bases and J 0 bases; nucleotides not matched to a gene: 4. This chain's CDR3 is CASADRGMNTEAFF. The DNA of the CDR3 is TGTGCCAGCGCCGACAGGGGGATGAACACTGAAGCTTTCTTT.

The rearrangement uses TRBV19 and TRBJ1-1; 9 bases fit TRBD1. The ends lost 6 bases at V and 4 bases at J; junction bases unmatched: 9. Germline V gives CDR1 LNHDA, CDR2 SQIVND (reference sequence). The CDR3 covers 15 residues. The CDR3 nucleotides read TGTGCCAGTAGCCCGTCGGGACAGGGAAGCACTGAAGCTTTCTTT. It codes for CASSPSGQGSTEAFF.

In this sample, this clone turned up once. V usage is TRBV2 and J usage is TRBJ1-4; TRBD1 might be the D (5 bases). The CDR3 spans 12 residues. V was shortened by 8 bases and J by 8 bases, with 12 bases between the two germline ends. Looked up from germline, CDR1 is SNHLY and CDR2 is FYNNEI. The CDR3 nucleotides are TGTGCCAGCTTCGGCAAGGGGGAAAAACTGTTTTTT. Translating gives CASFGKGEKLFF.

The sample holds a few counts of this clone. The chain employs TRBV5-1 and TRBJ1-5; 9 positions agree with TRBD1. The CDR3 has 15 residues. CDR1 is SGHRS, CDR2 YFSETQ, per germline. V dropped 2 bases and J dropped 9; count of bases not matched to a gene: 9. The CDR3 nucleotides are TGCGCCAGCAGCTTTACAGGGGGCCAGAATTCGCCCCAGCATTTT. Amino acids: CASSFTGGQNSPQHF.

The chain couples TRBV13 to TRBJ2-1, with D tentatively TRBD1 (5 bases). The ends were cut back, 5 bases at V and 4 bases at J, with 12 bases in the middle. The CDR3 extends over 14 amino acids. Germline values: CDR1 PRHDT, CDR2 FYEKMQ (reference sequence). CDR3 in DNA: TGTGCCAGCAGCCTCCAGGGCGAGTACAATGAGCAGTTCTTC. Protein product: CASSLQGEYNEQFF.

As to this clone: Other nucleotide sequences from this sample produce the same CDR3. The gene calls are TRBV7-2 and TRBJ2-3; TRBD2 agrees at 11 bases. V was clipped by 3 bases and J by 4 bases; unmatched bases: 3. Looked up from germline, CDR1 is SGHTA and CDR2 is FQGNSA. This CDR3 comprises 15 residues. CDR3 in DNA: TGTGCCAGCAGCTTCTTAGCGGGAGGGCCAGATACGCAGTATTTT. Its translation: CASSFLAGGPDTQYF. Drawing the rest from reference TRBV7-2 and TRBJ2-3, the complete variable domain is GAGVSQSPSNKVTEKGKDVELRCDPISGHTALYWYRQSLGQGLEFLIYFQGNSAPDKSGLPSDRFSAERTGGSVSTLTIQRTQQEDSAVYLCASSFLAGGPDTQYFGPGTRLTVL.

The chain is built from TRBV2 and TRBJ1-1, with a weak D call TRBD1 (5 bases). Trimming pared 6 bases from V and 4 bases from J, leaving 12 bases between. Germline CDR1 is SNHLY and CDR2 is FYNNEI. The CDR3 contains 13 residues. The CDR3 coding sequence is TGTGCCAGCAGAGGAGGGCAGGGCACTGAAGCTTTCTTT. Translation: CASRGGQGTEAFF.

The genes are TRBV4-1 and TRBJ1-6; TRBD1 might be the D (6 bases). The CDR3 has 16 residues. The V end lost 4 bases, the J end lost 4 bases, and 14 bases lay between the germline ends. In germline, CDR1 is MGHRA, CDR2 YSYEKL. Written as DNA, the CDR3 is TGCGCCAGCAGCCTCGGGACAATTAGGTATAATTCACCCCTCCACTTT. Its protein is CASSLGTIRYNSPLHF.

The chain joins TRBV6-1 to TRBJ2-7; 9 nucleotides align to TRBD2. In germline, CDR1 is MNHNS, CDR2 SASEGT. The CDR3 is 15 residues long. Trimming took 2 bases from V and 3 from J; bases not matched to a gene: 5. CDR3 region: CASSERLAGIYEQYF. CDR3 DNA: TGTGCCAGCAGTGAACGTCTAGCGGGAATCTACGAGCAGTACTTC.

The gene calls are TRBV30 and TRBJ1-2; D unresolved. This CDR3 region has 12 residues. Germline V gene lookup returns CDR1 GTSNPN and CDR2 SVGIG (reference sequence). V was trimmed by 2 bases and J by 6 bases, leaving 10 bases between them. As DNA, the CDR3 is TGTGCCTGGAGTCTGAGGGATCATGGCTACACCTTC. This sequence encodes CAWSLRDHGYTF.